This is a list of T cell receptor beta chains from one sample in a study of radiation and T cells in renal cell carcinoma. Only in-frame clones appear in the TCRdb table, and some are missing; sequencing was by immunoSEQ multiplex PCR. The table lists more than 150,000 clones, over 80% of them singletons. Sequencing was performed on blood, taken from a patient whose treatment included radiotherapy and nephrectomy. The receptors were sampled from a woman aged 50 to 60 with renal cell carcinoma. Each CDR3 is given with its conserved first and last residue. The order of the fields is CDR3 DNA, CDR3 protein, clone size, V gene, D gene, J gene. A D gene is named only where the DNA matches it firmly. Rows may omit the clone size; those that give it use once, few, many or a size class.

CDR3nt: TGTGCCAGCAGTACCTACAGGGGTGGCTATGGCTACACCTTC
CDR3aa: CASSTYRGGYGYTF
abundance: -
v_gene: TRBV6-6
d_gene: TRBD1
j_gene: TRBJ1-2

CDR3nt: TGTGCCAGCAGCTGGGACAGCCAAGAGACCCAGTACTTC
CDR3aa: CASSWDSQETQYF
abundance: once
v_gene: TRBV5-6
d_gene: TRBD1
j_gene: TRBJ2-5

CDR3nt: TGTGCCAGCAGCTTAATACTAGCCGGGGGAGATACGCAGTATTTT
CDR3aa: CASSLILAGGDTQYF
abundance: -
v_gene: TRBV7-2
d_gene: -
j_gene: TRBJ2-3

CDR3nt: TGTGCCAGCACCCAAGCGAGAGAGACCCAGTACTTC
CDR3aa: CASTQARETQYF
abundance: -
v_gene: TRBV7-8
d_gene: -
j_gene: TRBJ2-5

CDR3nt: TGTGCCAGTAGTACTAGAAGGACAGGCGGGGGGCCGAATACTGAAGCTTTCTTT
CDR3aa: CASSTRRTGGGPNTEAFF
abundance: -
v_gene: TRBV19
d_gene: TRBD1
j_gene: TRBJ1-1

CDR3nt: TGTGCCAGCAGAAATGAGGGGGTAGCGGGGAGCCCCTACGAGCAGTACTTC
CDR3aa: CASRNEGVAGSPYEQYF
abundance: -
v_gene: TRBV21-1
d_gene: -
j_gene: TRBJ2-7

CDR3nt: TGTGCCAGCAGCGTAGTCGGAGGGCTTGCAGATACGCAGTATTTT
CDR3aa: CASSVVGGLADTQYF
abundance: -
v_gene: TRBV9
d_gene: -
j_gene: TRBJ2-3

CDR3nt: TGTGCCAGCAGCCAAGATCAGGGCAAACTTAATGAAAAACTGTTTTTT
CDR3aa: CASSQDQGKLNEKLFF
abundance: many
v_gene: TRBV14
d_gene: -
j_gene: TRBJ1-4

CDR3nt: TGTGCCAGCAGCGCGGAACCTACTAGCAATCAGCCCCAGCATTTT
CDR3aa: CASSAEPTSNQPQHF
abundance: -
v_gene: TRBV9
d_gene: -
j_gene: TRBJ1-5

CDR3nt: TGTGCCAGCAGCCCCGGGGGACAGGGCTCCGTCGACGGGGAGCTGTTTTTT
CDR3aa: CASSPGGQGSVDGELFF
abundance: -
v_gene: TRBV11-1
d_gene: TRBD1
j_gene: TRBJ2-2

CDR3nt: TGTGCCAGTAGTTTTACAGGTAGCAATCAGCCCCAGCATTTT
CDR3aa: CASSFTGSNQPQHF
abundance: once
v_gene: TRBV19
d_gene: -
j_gene: TRBJ1-5

CDR3nt: TGTGCTAGTGGTGCCCTAGGGGCCCAAGAGACCCAGTACTTC
CDR3aa: CASGALGAQETQYF
abundance: -
v_gene: TRBV12-5
d_gene: -
j_gene: TRBJ2-5

CDR3nt: TGTGCCACAGGCAAGACCACCGGGGAGCTGTTTTTT
CDR3aa: CATGKTTGELFF
abundance: -
v_gene: TRBV28
d_gene: -
j_gene: TRBJ2-2

CDR3nt: TGTGCCAGCAGCCCTGACTTAAGGAGAAACACCATATATTTT
CDR3aa: CASSPDLRRNTIYF
abundance: -
v_gene: TRBV7-2
d_gene: -
j_gene: TRBJ1-3

CDR3nt: TGCAGCGTTGGACGGGGCCTCACAGATACGCAGTATTTT
CDR3aa: CSVGRGLTDTQYF
abundance: -
v_gene: TRBV29-1
d_gene: -
j_gene: TRBJ2-3

CDR3nt: TGCGCCAGCAAACAGGGCGGGGGGCTCACTGAAGCTTTCTTT
CDR3aa: CASKQGGGLTEAFF
abundance: -
v_gene: TRBV4-3
d_gene: -
j_gene: TRBJ1-1

CDR3nt: TGTGCCAGCAGTGACCCGGGACAGGGGGCTTACGGGGAGCTGTTTTTT
CDR3aa: CASSDPGQGAYGELFF
abundance: -
v_gene: TRBV6-1
d_gene: TRBD1
j_gene: TRBJ2-2

CDR3nt: TGTGCCAGCAGTGAATGGGACCAAGAGACCCAGTACTTC
CDR3aa: CASSEWDQETQYF
abundance: few
v_gene: TRBV25-1
d_gene: -
j_gene: TRBJ2-5

CDR3nt: TGTGCCAGCAGTTCCCCAGGGGGCGGCTACACCTTC
CDR3aa: CASSSPGGGYTF
abundance: -
v_gene: TRBV6-5
d_gene: TRBD1
j_gene: TRBJ1-2

CDR3nt: TGTGCCAGCAGCTTATCCGGGACAGGATGGGGTGAGCAGTTCTTC
CDR3aa: CASSLSGTGWGEQFF
abundance: -
v_gene: TRBV7-2
d_gene: TRBD1
j_gene: TRBJ2-1

CDR3nt: TGCGCCAGCAGCCATCGGGGGAGTAGCGACGAAAAACTGTTTTTT
CDR3aa: CASSHRGSSDEKLFF
abundance: -
v_gene: TRBV4-1
d_gene: -
j_gene: TRBJ1-4

CDR3nt: TGTGCCAGCAGCCTCCAAGGGCCCCCAACCTACGAGCAGTACTTC
CDR3aa: CASSLQGPPTYEQYF
abundance: -
v_gene: TRBV5-5
d_gene: -
j_gene: TRBJ2-7

CDR3nt: TGTGCCAGCAGTTACTCCAGGGGAGTCGGCAATCAGCCCCAGCATTTT
CDR3aa: CASSYSRGVGNQPQHF
abundance: -
v_gene: TRBV6-5
d_gene: -
j_gene: TRBJ1-5

CDR3nt: TGTGCCAGCAGTTATGGGGACAGTTACTATGGCTACACCTTC
CDR3aa: CASSYGDSYYGYTF
abundance: -
v_gene: TRBV6-6
d_gene: TRBD1
j_gene: TRBJ1-2

CDR3nt: TGTGCCGGCTACCCTCCGGGACGGATGAACACTGAAGCTTTCTTT
CDR3aa: CAGYPPGRMNTEAFF
abundance: -
v_gene: TRBV7-9
d_gene: -
j_gene: TRBJ1-1

CDR3nt: TGTGCCAGCAGCGGGGGAGTTGGAAACACCATATATTTT
CDR3aa: CASSGGVGNTIYF
abundance: -
v_gene: TRBV11-3
d_gene: -
j_gene: TRBJ1-3

CDR3nt: TGTGCCAGCAGCTTACACCACCGTAGCGGGGGGGTGTCGGGCAATGAGCAGTTCTTC
CDR3aa: CASSLHHRSGGVSGNEQFF
abundance: -
v_gene: TRBV7-8
d_gene: TRBD2
j_gene: TRBJ2-1

CDR3nt: TGCAGTGCTGGACTAGAGACCCAGTACTTC
CDR3aa: CSAGLETQYF
abundance: many
v_gene: TRBV20-1
d_gene: -
j_gene: TRBJ2-5

CDR3nt: TGTGCCAGCAGCGTCGTGGGGGGGTCAGATACGCAGTATTTT
CDR3aa: CASSVVGGSDTQYF
abundance: -
v_gene: TRBV9
d_gene: TRBD2
j_gene: TRBJ2-3

CDR3nt: TGTGCCACCAGACAGGGGATTAACACCGGGGAGCTGTTTTTT
CDR3aa: CATRQGINTGELFF
abundance: -
v_gene: TRBV6-4
d_gene: TRBD1
j_gene: TRBJ2-2

CDR3nt: TGTGCCAGCAGCTCATTGGGCCCGACCGTGTACGAGCAGTACTTC
CDR3aa: CASSSLGPTVYEQYF
abundance: -
v_gene: TRBV5-6
d_gene: -
j_gene: TRBJ2-7

CDR3nt: TGTGCCAGCAGCCAAGAGGGAGGGCGGGGAGCAATCTACGAGCAGTACTTC
CDR3aa: CASSQEGGRGAIYEQYF
abundance: -
v_gene: TRBV4-2
d_gene: TRBD2
j_gene: TRBJ2-7

CDR3nt: TGTGCCAGTAGTATAGGCGAAACTGGCTACACCTTC
CDR3aa: CASSIGETGYTF
abundance: few
v_gene: TRBV19
d_gene: -
j_gene: TRBJ1-2

CDR3nt: TGCGCCAGCAGCTTACAAAGTTCTAATTCACCCCTCCACTTT
CDR3aa: CASSLQSSNSPLHF
abundance: -
v_gene: TRBV5-1
d_gene: -
j_gene: TRBJ1-6

CDR3nt: TGTGCCAGCAGCTTGATAGCGGGGCAAGAGACCCAGTACTTC
CDR3aa: CASSLIAGQETQYF
abundance: -
v_gene: TRBV7-8
d_gene: TRBD2
j_gene: TRBJ2-5

CDR3nt: TGCGCCAGCAGCCTCAACAGATACAATGAGCAGTTCTTC
CDR3aa: CASSLNRYNEQFF
abundance: -
v_gene: TRBV5-1
d_gene: -
j_gene: TRBJ2-1

CDR3nt: TGTGCCAGCAGCTTGGGGGGGGTGATGGGTCCACAAGAGACCCAGTACTTC
CDR3aa: CASSLGGVMGPQETQYF
abundance: -
v_gene: TRBV7-2
d_gene: TRBD2
j_gene: TRBJ2-5

CDR3nt: TGTGCCAGTAGTATTTCCGATGGCAATCAGCCCCAGCATTTT
CDR3aa: CASSISDGNQPQHF
abundance: -
v_gene: TRBV19
d_gene: -
j_gene: TRBJ1-5

CDR3nt: TGTGCCAGCAGTTACGCTAGCCGCTACGAGCAGTACTTC
CDR3aa: CASSYASRYEQYF
abundance: -
v_gene: TRBV6-6
d_gene: -
j_gene: TRBJ2-7

CDR3nt: TGTGCCAGCAGCTTAGGGCCTCCCCATGAGCAGTTCTTC
CDR3aa: CASSLGPPHEQFF
abundance: -
v_gene: TRBV13
d_gene: -
j_gene: TRBJ2-1

CDR3nt: TGTGCCAGCAGTTCGGACGCCGGGACAGGGGCCCTCTATGGCTACACCTTC
CDR3aa: CASSSDAGTGALYGYTF
abundance: -
v_gene: TRBV28
d_gene: TRBD1
j_gene: TRBJ1-2

CDR3nt: TGTGCCAGCAGCTTAGAGGACGGCTCCTACGAGCAGTACTTC
CDR3aa: CASSLEDGSYEQYF
abundance: many
v_gene: TRBV7-6
d_gene: -
j_gene: TRBJ2-7

CDR3nt: TGTGCCAGCAGCCCCGGCGGGGCTGGGGCCAACGTCCTGACTTTC
CDR3aa: CASSPGGAGANVLTF
abundance: -
v_gene: TRBV7-2
d_gene: -
j_gene: TRBJ2-6

CDR3nt: TGTGCCAGCAGCTCCCGGGACGGATTTAAGACCCAGTACTTC
CDR3aa: CASSSRDGFKTQYF
abundance: -
v_gene: TRBV7-9
d_gene: -
j_gene: TRBJ2-5

CDR3nt: TGCGCCAGCAGCTTGTCCTCCCAATACAATGAGCAGTTCTTC
CDR3aa: CASSLSSQYNEQFF
abundance: once
v_gene: TRBV5-1
d_gene: -
j_gene: TRBJ2-1

CDR3nt: TGTGCCAGCAGCCCAGGGTTGGTTGGCGGGGGACCCTCCTACGAGCAGTACTTC
CDR3aa: CASSPGLVGGGPSYEQYF
abundance: -
v_gene: TRBV7-2
d_gene: TRBD2
j_gene: TRBJ2-7

CDR3nt: TGCGCCAGCAGTTTAAACACAGGGACAGATACGCAGTATTTT
CDR3aa: CASSLNTGTDTQYF
abundance: -
v_gene: TRBV5-1
d_gene: -
j_gene: TRBJ2-3

CDR3nt: TGTGCCACGAGCCCTCTTTCGTCGGGGGTCGCTAATGAAAAACTGTTTTTT
CDR3aa: CATSPLSSGVANEKLFF
abundance: -
v_gene: TRBV10-3
d_gene: -
j_gene: TRBJ1-4

CDR3nt: TGTGCCAGCAGTTTATCGGGCGCAGGGGGCTACACCTTC
CDR3aa: CASSLSGAGGYTF
abundance: -
v_gene: TRBV27
d_gene: -
j_gene: TRBJ1-2

CDR3nt: TGCGCCAGCAGCCAATCAGGGTGGGGGGTTTCGACTGAAGCTTTCTTT
CDR3aa: CASSQSGWGVSTEAFF
abundance: -
v_gene: TRBV4-1
d_gene: -
j_gene: TRBJ1-1

CDR3nt: TGCGCCAGCAGCTTGAGTGCATGGGAGGGAGGAGGCTACACCTTC
CDR3aa: CASSLSAWEGGGYTF
abundance: -
v_gene: TRBV5-1
d_gene: -
j_gene: TRBJ1-2

CDR3nt: TGTGCCAGCAGCCCCGACTCCTCAACAGAGAAACTGTTTTTT
CDR3aa: CASSPDSSTEKLFF
abundance: -
v_gene: TRBV4-2
d_gene: -
j_gene: TRBJ1-4

CDR3nt: TGCAGCGTTGGCCGAGCCAGTAACTTT
CDR3aa: CSVGRASNF
abundance: -
v_gene: TRBV29-1
d_gene: -
j_gene: TRBJ1-3

CDR3nt: TGTGCCAGCAGCTTAGCAGGGGGCACCAACACCGGGGAGCTGTTTTTT
CDR3aa: CASSLAGGTNTGELFF
abundance: once
v_gene: TRBV7-2
d_gene: TRBD1
j_gene: TRBJ2-2

CDR3nt: TGTGCCAGTAGTATAGAACATCTAAGCACTGAAGCTTTCTTT
CDR3aa: CASSIEHLSTEAFF
abundance: few
v_gene: TRBV19
d_gene: -
j_gene: TRBJ1-1

CDR3nt: TGTGCCTCCTCCCGGGGAGCCTCCCCAGGAAACACCATATATTTT
CDR3aa: CASSRGASPGNTIYF
abundance: -
v_gene: TRBV30
d_gene: -
j_gene: TRBJ1-3

CDR3nt: TGTGCCAGCAGCTTACTGGGACAGGGGGATGATGGCTACACCTTC
CDR3aa: CASSLLGQGDDGYTF
abundance: -
v_gene: TRBV7-3
d_gene: TRBD1
j_gene: TRBJ1-2

CDR3nt: TGTGCCAGCAGTTGGGACGGTCGGTCTGGGGCCAACGTCCTGACTTTC
CDR3aa: CASSWDGRSGANVLTF
abundance: -
v_gene: TRBV2
d_gene: -
j_gene: TRBJ2-6

CDR3nt: TGCGCCAGCAGCCAAGATCGGGCAACCGACACAGATACGCAGTATTTT
CDR3aa: CASSQDRATDTDTQYF
abundance: -
v_gene: TRBV4-3
d_gene: -
j_gene: TRBJ2-3

CDR3nt: TGTGCCAGCAGCCCCCAGGGGGCGGATACGCAGTATTTT
CDR3aa: CASSPQGADTQYF
abundance: once
v_gene: TRBV13
d_gene: TRBD1
j_gene: TRBJ2-3